This section outlines one TCR beta chain sequence together with its context. Antigen specificity is unknown. This specimen belongs to a study of T cells expressing NK-cell markers. Whole-study findings and limits: In roughly 6 donors, dominant CD3+CD56+NKG2C+ clones formed roughly 1.0-7.5% of CD8+ cells.

No DNA is given; TCRdb re-called the 5' RACE reads and lists each CDR3 protein once. The sample has about 380,000 distinct CDR3 sequences. The sequencing input was blood T cells: a sorted CD56 or NKG2C T cell subset, CD4+ or CD8+ T cells, or bulk PBMC T cells (not recorded which). This sequence originates from a man between 18 and 69 years old in good health.

CDR3 sequence reads: CASSSDRGVRYEQYF. The V and J genes are TRBV7-9 and TRBJ2-7; TCRdb designates TRBD1, a call that cannot be tested without DNA. This CDR3 comprises 15 residues. The germline V gene has CDR1 SEHNR and CDR2 FQNEAQ (reference sequence).